Listed below are T cell receptor beta chains from one sample, sequenced in a study of blood T cell repertoires in COVID-19. Here immunoSEQ multiplex PCR was the method, and the copy in TCRdb shows in-frame clones only, minus some. Among about 220,000 clones, less than 85% were seen once, and the ten largest hold less than 4%. The material sequenced was peripheral blood. The receptor source for this set is an elderly woman with acute or convalescent COVID-19. Both conserved end residues are part of each CDR3. The D gene is left open where the match is weak. Clone size is not always given. Where it is, it says once, few, many or a class for expanded clones.

>14|TRBJ1-1|.|TRBV2|.
CASSVRDMNTEAFF
TGTGCCAGCAGTGTAAGGGACATGAACACTGAAGCTTTCTTT
>13|TRBJ2-7|.|TRBV19|.
CASSAGVGYEQYF
TGTGCCAGTAGCGCAGGGGTGGGCTACGAGCAGTACTTC
>15|TRBJ1-4|TRBD1|TRBV3-1/TRBV3-2|.
CASSQGQGGDEKLFF
TGTGCCAGCAGCCAGGGACAGGGGGGGGATGAAAAACTGTTTTTT
>14|TRBJ2-7|.|TRBV5-4|.
CASSLRGVHYEQYF
TGTGCCAGCAGCCTACGCGGGGTCCACTACGAGCAGTACTTC
>14|TRBJ1-5|TRBD1|TRBV3-1/TRBV3-2|.
CASSQGQGYQPQHF
TGTGCCAGCAGCCAGGGACAGGGGTATCAGCCCCAGCATTTT
>13|TRBJ1-2|TRBD1|TRBV11-1|.
CASSLGQRGGYTF
TGTGCCAGCAGCCTGGGACAGAGAGGGGGCTACACCTTC
>15|TRBJ1-5|TRBD1|TRBV7-2|once
CASSFRDRDNQPQHF
TGTGCCAGCAGCTTCCGGGACAGGGACAATCAGCCCCAGCATTTT
>15|TRBJ1-5|TRBD1|TRBV19|.
CASSRPGQGQSPQHF
TGTGCCAGTAGTAGGCCCGGACAGGGACAGTCGCCCCAGCATTTT
>14|TRBJ2-1|.|TRBV6-5|.
CASRRGPRVDEQFF
TGTGCCAGCAGGCGGGGTCCCAGGGTCGATGAGCAGTTCTTC
>15|TRBJ1-3|.|TRBV10-2|.
CASSGGIQSGNTIYF
TGCGCCAGCAGTGGGGGCATCCAATCTGGAAACACCATATATTTT
>15|TRBJ2-2|TRBD2|TRBV2|.
CASSGDYPNTGELFF
TGTGCCAGCAGTGGGGACTACCCGAACACCGGGGAGCTGTTTTTT
>19|TRBJ1-6|.|TRBV21-1|.
CASSKTLRGTGTPNSPLHF
TGTGCCAGCAGCAAAACTCTAAGGGGGACCGGGACCCCGAATTCACCCCTCCACTTT
>15|TRBJ2-7|.|TRBV11-2|.
CASSLGGVLSYEQYF
TGTGCCAGCAGCTTGGGCGGGGTTCTCTCCTACGAGCAGTACTTC
>13|TRBJ1-2|.|TRBV12-3/TRBV12-4|few
CASSLSGVYGYTF
TGTGCCAGCAGTTTATCAGGGGTCTATGGCTACACCTTC
>14|TRBJ1-2|TRBD1|TRBV2|once
CASERDRGSYGYTF
TGTGCCAGCGAGAGGGACAGGGGGTCCTATGGCTACACCTTC
>13|TRBJ1-2|.|TRBV18|.
CASSPTGDYGYTF
TGTGCCAGCTCACCAACCGGGGACTATGGCTACACCTTC
>14|TRBJ1-1|.|TRBV18|.
CASSSGVKNTEAFF
TGTGCCAGCTCTTCAGGGGTTAAGAACACTGAAGCTTTCTTT
>14|TRBJ1-1|.|TRBV27|.
CASSFSGARTEAFF
TGTGCCAGCAGCTTTTCAGGGGCGCGGACTGAAGCTTTCTTT
>16|TRBJ1-4|.|TRBV4-2|.
CASSQESPGGYEKLFF
TGTGCCAGCAGCCAAGAATCTCCGGGAGGGTATGAAAAACTGTTTTTT
>17|TRBJ1-6|TRBD1|TRBV24-1|.
CATSEEQGVGGNSPLHF
TGTGCCACCAGTGAAGAACAGGGGGTTGGGGGAAATTCACCCCTCCACTTT